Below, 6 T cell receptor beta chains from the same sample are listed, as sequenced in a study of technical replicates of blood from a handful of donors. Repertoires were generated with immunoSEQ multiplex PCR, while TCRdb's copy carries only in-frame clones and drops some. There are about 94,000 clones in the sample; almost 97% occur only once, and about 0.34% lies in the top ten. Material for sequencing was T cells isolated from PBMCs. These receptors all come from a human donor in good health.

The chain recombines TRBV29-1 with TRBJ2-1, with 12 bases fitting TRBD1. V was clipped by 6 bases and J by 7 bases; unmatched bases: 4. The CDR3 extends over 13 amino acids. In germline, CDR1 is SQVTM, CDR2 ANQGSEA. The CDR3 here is CSVGQGAGNEQFF. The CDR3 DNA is TGCAGCGTGGGACAGGGGGCTGGGAATGAGCAGTTCTTC.

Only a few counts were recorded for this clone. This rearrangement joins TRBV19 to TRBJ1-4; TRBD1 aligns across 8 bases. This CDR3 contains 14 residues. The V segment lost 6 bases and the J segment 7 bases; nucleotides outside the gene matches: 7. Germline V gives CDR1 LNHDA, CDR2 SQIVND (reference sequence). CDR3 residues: CASSWTGTSEKLFF. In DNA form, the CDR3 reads TGTGCCAGTAGCTGGACAGGGACGTCTGAAAAACTGTTTTTT.

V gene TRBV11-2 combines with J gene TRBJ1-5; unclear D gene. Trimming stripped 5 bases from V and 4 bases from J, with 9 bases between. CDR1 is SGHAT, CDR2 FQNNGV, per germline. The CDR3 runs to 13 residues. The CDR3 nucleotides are TGTGCCAGCAGCCCTACGAGGAATCAGCCCCAGCATTTT. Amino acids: CASSPTRNQPQHF.

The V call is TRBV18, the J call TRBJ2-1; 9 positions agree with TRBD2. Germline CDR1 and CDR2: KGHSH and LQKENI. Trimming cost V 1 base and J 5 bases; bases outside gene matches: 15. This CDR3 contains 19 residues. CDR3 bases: TGTGCCAGCTCACCACGTAAAGGGCTAGCGGGATATCTACACAATGAGCAGTTCTTC. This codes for CASSPRKGLAGYLHNEQFF.

The chain's CDR3 is CASLRVGGEGTEAFF. The CDR3 nucleotides read TGTGCCAGCCTAAGAGTCGGGGGTGAGGGCACTGAAGCTTTCTTT. The rearrangement uses TRBV21-1 and TRBJ1-1. TRBV21-1 is tagged as a pseudogene. This CDR3 comprises 15 residues.

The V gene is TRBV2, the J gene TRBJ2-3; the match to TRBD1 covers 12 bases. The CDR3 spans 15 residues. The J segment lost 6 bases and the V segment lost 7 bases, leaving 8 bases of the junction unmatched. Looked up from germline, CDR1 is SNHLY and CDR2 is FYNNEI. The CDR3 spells CASKGTGGGRDTQYF. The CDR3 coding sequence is TGTGCCAGCAAGGGGACAGGGGGCGGTAGGGATACGCAGTATTTT.